These 30 T cell receptor beta chains were all obtained from the same sample, sequenced in a study of blood T cell repertoires in COVID-19. Sequenced by immunoSEQ multiplex PCR; TCRdb stores in-frame clones only, minus some. The sample has about 21,000 clones, 80% to 90% seen once; the top ten hold about 6.3%. Material for sequencing was peripheral blood. The receptors come from a human donor in a cohort sampled during active COVID-19.

This chain joins TRBV4-2 and TRBJ2-3; no clear D. The V end lost 4 bases, the J end lost 0 bases, and 8 bases lay between the germline ends. CDR1 and CDR2 from the germline V gene are LGHNA and YNFKEQ. The CDR3 extends over 14 amino acids. The CDR3 DNA reads as TGTGCCAGCAGCCTCTGGGCTAGCACAGATACGCAGTATTTT. Amino acids: CASSLWASTDTQYF.

The chain combines TRBV7-9 with TRBJ2-3, with 10 bases that match TRBD2. This CDR3 has 16 amino acids. The J segment lost 2 bases and the V segment lost 4 bases, leaving 6 bases of the junction unmatched. CDR1 and CDR2 from the germline V gene are SEHNR and FQNEAQ (reference sequence). Here the CDR3 reads CASSSLAGTFTDTQYF. The CDR3 DNA follows: TGTGCCAGCAGCTCACTAGCGGGGACCTTCACAGATACGCAGTATTTT.

V usage is TRBV6-5 and J usage is TRBJ2-1; D might be TRBD1 (6 bases). CDR1 is MNHEY and CDR2 is SVGAGI in the germline V gene. The germline V and J ends were trimmed by 6 bases and 4 bases, with 16 bases remaining between them. The CDR3 contains 15 residues. CDR3 sequence reads: CASSQGNRVYNEQFF. The CDR3 DNA is TGTGCCAGCAGCCAGGGGAATAGAGTGTACAATGAGCAGTTCTTC.

The chain combines TRBV5-4 with TRBJ1-1; weak D call: TRBD1 (6 bases). The germline V gene has CDR1 SGHNT and CDR2 YYREEE (reference sequence). CDR3 length equals 15 residues. V was cut by 3 bases and J by 0 bases, with 12 bases left in between. The CDR3 is CASSSKGVVNTEAFF. CDR3 nucleotides: TGTGCCAGCAGCTCCAAGGGGGTGGTGAACACTGAAGCTTTCTTT.

The chain is built from TRBV18 and TRBJ1-4; 10 bases align to TRBD1. CDR3 size: 15 residues. With 1 base clipped from V and 11 bases from J, the junction kept 7 bases outside the gene matches. In germline, CDR1 is KGHSH, CDR2 LQKENI. The CDR3 DNA reads as TGTGCCAGCTCACCACTAACTGGACAGGGGGAGAAACTGTTTTTT. It codes for CASSPLTGQGEKLFF.

The rearrangement links TRBV19 to TRBJ2-2, with D possibly TRBD1 on 5 matching bases. Germline V gives CDR1 LNHDA, CDR2 SQIVND (reference sequence). Deletions cut 6 bases from V and 3 bases from J, with 20 bases between. CDR3 length equals 17 residues. The CDR3 bases are TGTGCCAGTAGCCGGCACAGGCCCCAGGCGGACACCGGGGAGCTGTTTTTT. It specifies CASSRHRPQADTGELFF.

The chain has TRBV18 and TRBJ1-5, with D perhaps TRBD1 (6 bases). Looked up from germline, CDR1 is KGHSH and CDR2 is LQKENI. Trimming pared 8 bases from V and 1 base from J, leaving 9 bases between. CDR3 length: 13 residues. The CDR3 region has the DNA TGTGCCAGCACGACAGGAAGCAATCAGCCCCAGCATTTT. The encoded protein is CASTTGSNQPQHF.

This chain uses TRBV7-8 with TRBJ2-4, with 7 positions matching TRBD1. J lost 2 bases, V lost 5 bases, and 3 bases had no gene match. In germline, CDR1 is SGHVS, CDR2 FQNEAQ. CDR3 length: 14 residues. The CDR3 loop is CASSPTGTKNIQYF. The CDR3 DNA sequence: TGTGCCAGCAGCCCGACAGGGACCAAAAACATTCAGTACTTC.

V gene TRBV18 combines with J gene TRBJ2-7, with a weak D call TRBD1 (6 bases). V was cut by 0 bases and J by 5 bases, with 14 bases left in between. Germline V lookup: CDR1 KGHSH, CDR2 LQKENI. CDR3 length: 15 residues. DNA for the CDR3: TGTGCCAGCTCACCACCGTCACAGGGTGGAAACGAGCAGTACTTC. This codes for CASSPPSQGGNEQYF.

The CDR3 spells CASSKDRGGETEAFF. The CDR3 DNA sequence: TGTGCCAGCAGCAAGGACAGGGGAGGAGAAACTGAAGCTTTCTTT. The V call is TRBV6-2 or TRBV6-3, the J call TRBJ1-1; TRBD1 agrees at 9 bases. Losses at the gene ends were 6 bases for V and 5 bases for J; bases not matched to a gene: 10. The CDR3 runs 15 residues. Per the germline V gene, CDR1 is MNHEY and CDR2 is SVGEGT.

The chain joins TRBV7-2 to TRBJ1-1; D is ambiguous. The CDR3 runs 12 residues. V dropped 3 bases and J dropped 6 bases, with 8 bases sitting between them. Germline CDR1 reads SGHTA; CDR2 reads FQGNSA. CDR3 DNA sequence: TGTGCCAGCAGCTTTTATATCTCTGAAGCTTTCTTT. Its translation: CASSFYISEAFF.

The chain couples TRBV9 to TRBJ2-1; D is possibly TRBD1 (6 bases). V lost 4 bases to trimming and J lost 0 bases, with 20 bases between them. The germline CDR1 and CDR2 sequences are SGDLS and YYNGEE. The CDR3 loop spans 18 amino acids. In nucleotides, the CDR3 is TGTGCCAGCAGCCCGCCGAGGGTGTCAGGGGACTCCTACAATGAGCAGTTCTTC. As protein: CASSPPRVSGDSYNEQFF.

V gene TRBV19 combines with J gene TRBJ1-5; the D gene is possibly TRBD1 (5 bases). This CDR3 contains 15 residues. Trimming removed 5 bases at V and 4 bases at J, with 15 bases between. Germline V CDR1 and CDR2: LNHDA, SQIVND (reference sequence). The CDR3 DNA reads as TGTGCCAGTAGTGGAAATTGGGGGGGGAATCAGCCCCAGCATTTT. Translation: CASSGNWGGNQPQHF.

The chain employs TRBV10-3 and TRBJ1-4, with a possible D match to TRBD1 (5 bases). CDR1 and CDR2 from the germline V gene are ENHRY and SYGVKD. The ends were cut back, 6 bases at V and 0 bases at J, with 5 bases in the middle. The CDR3 runs 13 residues. This CDR3 is CAIRDTTNEKLFF. In nucleotides, the CDR3 is TGTGCCATCAGGGACACAACTAATGAAAAACTGTTTTTT.

This clone was found once. CDR3 residues: CASSPGTGGTSPLHF. The CDR3 DNA sequence: TGTGCCAGCTCACCAGGGACAGGGGGCACATCACCCCTCCACTTT. The chain joins TRBV18 to TRBJ1-6; 12 nucleotides align to TRBD1. The CDR3 length is 15 residues. Germline V gene lookup returns CDR1 KGHSH and CDR2 LQKENI. V trimming: 2 bases; J trimming: 10 bases; junction bases outside the gene matches: 3.

The chain couples TRBV6-5 to TRBJ1-6; no clear D gene. CDR1 is MNHEY, CDR2 SVGAGI, per germline. Trimming cost V 6 bases and J 0 bases, with 9 bases left between them. CDR3 length: 15 amino acids. The CDR3 is CASRTGSSYNSPLHF. Written as DNA, the CDR3 is TGTGCCAGCAGGACCGGGAGCTCCTATAATTCACCCCTCCACTTT.

The chain uses TRBV19 and TRBJ1-2, with D possibly matching TRBD1 (5 bases). Germline V gives CDR1 LNHDA, CDR2 SQIVND (reference sequence). Trimming took off 5 bases at V and 0 bases at J, with 10 bases between the two ends. The CDR3 length is 14 residues. CDR3 protein: CASSLDTSNYGYTF. The CDR3, as DNA: TGTGCCAGTAGTCTGGACACCTCTAACTATGGCTACACCTTC.

The V and J genes are TRBV12-3 or TRBV12-4 and TRBJ2-7, with D possibly matching TRBD1 (6 bases). The CDR3 covers 13 residues. V lost 6 bases, J lost 5 bases, and 14 bases lay in between. Here the CDR3 DNA reads TGTGCCAGCAGACACAGGGTTCGCAACGAGCAGTACTTC. It yields the protein CASRHRVRNEQYF.

The count of this clone is one. The rearrangement uses TRBV6-5 and TRBJ2-1; D call uncertain. Germline CDR1 is MNHEY and CDR2 is SVGAGI. The length of the CDR3 is 12 residues. V shed 6 bases and J shed 9 bases, with 12 bases lying between them. This CDR3 is CASSRSHGEQFF. The CDR3 DNA follows: TGTGCCAGCAGCCGTTCCCACGGTGAGCAGTTCTTC.

The rearrangement links TRBV18 to TRBJ1-4, with D unresolved. The V end was cut by 1 base, the J end by 5 bases, with 8 bases between. This CDR3 has 14 amino acids. Germline V gene lookup returns CDR1 KGHSH and CDR2 LQKENI. The CDR3 reads CASSPQNINEKLFF. The CDR3 region has the DNA TGTGCCAGCTCACCACAAAATATAAATGAAAAACTGTTTTTT.

The chain joins TRBV27 to TRBJ1-2, with TRBD1 identical over 7 bases. J lost 7 bases, V lost 7 bases, and 9 bases had no gene match. Germline V gene data show CDR1 as MNHEY and CDR2 as SMNVEV (reference sequence). CDR3 size: 13 residues. The CDR3 reads CASTDRTGGGYTF. Written as DNA, the CDR3 is TGTGCCAGCACGGACCGGACAGGCGGTGGCTACACCTTC.

This rearrangement joins TRBV24-1 to TRBJ2-6; D is unclear. The CDR3 runs to 13 residues. V was shortened by 6 bases and J by 2 bases, with 4 bases between the two germline ends. Germline values: CDR1 KGHDR, CDR2 SFDVKD. This CDR3 reads CATSLTGANVLTF. The DNA of the CDR3 is TGTGCCACCAGTTTAACTGGGGCCAACGTCCTGACTTTC.

The chain couples TRBV3-1 (or the pseudogene TRBV3-2) to TRBJ1-1, with a weak D call TRBD1 (6 bases). This CDR3 region has 15 residues. V lost 4 bases and J lost 0, with 12 bases in between. Germline loops: CDR1 LGHDT, CDR2 YNNKEL (reference sequence). The CDR3, as DNA: TGTGCCAGCAGCCCGGGTGGACAGATGAACACTGAAGCTTTCTTT. Residues: CASSPGGQMNTEAFF.

V gene TRBV28 combines with J gene TRBJ2-6, with D possibly being TRBD2 (5 bases). CDR1 and CDR2 from the germline V gene are MDHEN and SYDVKM. V was shortened by 6 bases and J by 2 bases, with 17 bases between the two germline ends. This CDR3 has 17 amino acids. The CDR3 DNA sequence: TGTGCCAGCAGCCCCAAAATTGAGGGAGCTGGGGCCAACGTCCTGACTTTC. It encodes CASSPKIEGAGANVLTF.

The chain joins TRBV7-9 to TRBJ1-1, with TRBD1 identical over 11 bases. The germline V gene encodes CDR1 SEHNR and CDR2 FQNEAQ (reference sequence). Losses at the gene ends were 5 bases for V and 4 bases for J; bases not matched to a gene: 3. The CDR3 is made up of 14 amino acids. The CDR3 is CASSPGQGATEAFF. The CDR3 nucleotides are TGTGCCAGCAGCCCAGGACAGGGGGCCACTGAAGCTTTCTTT.

This clone was seen only once. The chain uses TRBV5-1 and TRBJ1-1; D is unclear. The germline V gene encodes CDR1 SGHRS and CDR2 YFSETQ. V lost 4 bases, J lost 6 bases, and 22 bases lay in between. The CDR3 spans 16 residues. CDR3 protein: CASSLQLGLSGAEAFF. The CDR3, as DNA: TGCGCCAGCAGCCTGCAACTTGGACTCTCCGGCGCTGAAGCTTTCTTT.

The rearrangement joins TRBV6-5 to TRBJ1-5, with 7 bases matching TRBD1. In germline, CDR1 is MNHEY, CDR2 SVGAGI. Losses at the gene ends were 4 bases for V and 5 bases for J; bases not matched to a gene: 5. The CDR3 consists of 14 residues. The CDR3 region has the DNA TGTGCCAGCAGTTTTCGACAGGGCCATCAGCCCCAGCATTTT. Translating it yields CASSFRQGHQPQHF.

This clone was seen only once. This chain connects TRBV3-1 (or the pseudogene TRBV3-2) to TRBJ1-1; no clear D. This CDR3 is 11 amino acids long. V was trimmed by 6 bases and J by 5 bases, leaving 7 bases between them. Germline CDR1 is LGHDT and CDR2 is YNNKEL (reference sequence). The CDR3 region is CASSLRTEAFF. DNA for the CDR3: TGTGCCAGCAGTCTACGTACTGAAGCTTTCTTT.

J is TRBJ2-5 and V is TRBV5-1, with a weak D call TRBD1 (6 bases). Germline V gene lookup returns CDR1 SGHRS and CDR2 YFSETQ. V was trimmed by 4 bases and J by 5 bases, leaving 12 bases between them. The CDR3 is 13 residues long. The CDR3 DNA reads as TGCGCCAGCAGCATGGGGGCTCGGGAGACCCAGTACTTC. This codes for CASSMGARETQYF.

The chain uses TRBV5-8 and TRBJ1-5; the D is unclear. The germline V gene encodes CDR1 SGHTS and CDR2 YDEGEE. This CDR3 spans 17 amino acids. Trimming stripped 2 bases from V and 0 bases from J, with 15 bases between. The CDR3 DNA reads as TGTGCCAGCAGCTTCCGAGCGTTGAGGGCTAGCAATCAGCCCCAGCATTTT. Translating it yields CASSFRALRASNQPQHF.